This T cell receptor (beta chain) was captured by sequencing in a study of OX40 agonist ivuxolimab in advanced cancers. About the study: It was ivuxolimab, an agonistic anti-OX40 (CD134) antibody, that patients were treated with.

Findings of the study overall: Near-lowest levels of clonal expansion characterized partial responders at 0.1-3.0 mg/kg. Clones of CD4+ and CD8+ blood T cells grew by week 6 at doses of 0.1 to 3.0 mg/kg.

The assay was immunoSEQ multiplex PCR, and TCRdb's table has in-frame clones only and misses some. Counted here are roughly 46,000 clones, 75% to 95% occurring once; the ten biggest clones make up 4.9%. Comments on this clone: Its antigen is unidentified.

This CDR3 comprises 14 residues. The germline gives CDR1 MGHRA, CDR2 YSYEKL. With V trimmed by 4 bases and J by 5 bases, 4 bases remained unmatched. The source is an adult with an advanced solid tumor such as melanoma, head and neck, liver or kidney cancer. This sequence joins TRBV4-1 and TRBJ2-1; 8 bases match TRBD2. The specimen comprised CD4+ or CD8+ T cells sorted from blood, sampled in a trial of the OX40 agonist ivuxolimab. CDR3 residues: CASSRFSGDNEQFF. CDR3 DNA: TGCGCCAGCAGCCGCTTTAGCGGGGACAATGAGCAGTTCTTC.